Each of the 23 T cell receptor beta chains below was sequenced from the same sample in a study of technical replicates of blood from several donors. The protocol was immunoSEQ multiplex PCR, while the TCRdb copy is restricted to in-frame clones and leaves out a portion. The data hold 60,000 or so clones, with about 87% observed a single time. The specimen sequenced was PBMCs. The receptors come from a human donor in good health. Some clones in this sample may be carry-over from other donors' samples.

Here the CDR3 DNA reads TGTGCCAGCAGCTTAGTAGCAGATACGCAGTATTTT. Amino acids: CASSLVADTQYF. V gene TRBV7-9 combines with J gene TRBJ2-3; D is ambiguous. V was clipped by 1 base and J by 4 bases, with 3 bases between them. The CDR3 consists of 12 residues. Germline V gives CDR1 SEHNR, CDR2 FQNEAQ (reference sequence).

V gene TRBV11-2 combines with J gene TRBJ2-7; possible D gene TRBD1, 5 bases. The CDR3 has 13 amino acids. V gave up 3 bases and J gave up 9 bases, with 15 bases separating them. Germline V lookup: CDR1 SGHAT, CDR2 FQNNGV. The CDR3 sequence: CASSLDTPGVQYF. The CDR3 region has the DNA TGTGCCAGCAGCTTGGACACCCCTGGAGTGCAGTACTTC. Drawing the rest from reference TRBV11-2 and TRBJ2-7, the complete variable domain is EAGVAQSPRYKIIEKRQSVAFWCNPISGHATLYWYQQILGQGPKLLIQFQNNGVVDDSQLPKDRFSAERLKGVDSTLKIQPAKLEDSAVYLCASSLDTPGVQYFGPGTRLTVT.

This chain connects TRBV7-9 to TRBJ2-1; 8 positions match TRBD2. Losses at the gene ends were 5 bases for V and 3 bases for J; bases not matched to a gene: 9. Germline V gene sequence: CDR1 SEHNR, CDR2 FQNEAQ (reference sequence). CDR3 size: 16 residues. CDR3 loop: CASSQERLAGYNEQFF. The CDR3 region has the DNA TGTGCCAGCAGCCAAGAACGCCTAGCGGGCTACAATGAGCAGTTCTTC.

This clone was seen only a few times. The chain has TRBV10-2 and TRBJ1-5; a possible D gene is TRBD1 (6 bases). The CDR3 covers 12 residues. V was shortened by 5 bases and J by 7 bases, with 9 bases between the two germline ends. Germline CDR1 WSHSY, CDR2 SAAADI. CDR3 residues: CASSTGYQPQHF. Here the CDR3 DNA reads TGCGCCAGCAGTACAGGGTACCAGCCCCAGCATTTT.

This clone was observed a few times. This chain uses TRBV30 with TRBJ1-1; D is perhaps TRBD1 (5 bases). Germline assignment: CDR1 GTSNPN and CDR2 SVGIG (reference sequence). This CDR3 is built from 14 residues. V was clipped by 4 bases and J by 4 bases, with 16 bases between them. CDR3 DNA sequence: TGTGCCTGGATTAGGCGGCAGGGAGGCACTGAAGCTTTCTTT. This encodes CAWIRRQGGTEAFF. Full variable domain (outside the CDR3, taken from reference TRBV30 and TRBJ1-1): SQTIHQWPATLVQPVGSPLSLECTVEGTSNPNLYWYRQAAGRGLQLLFYSVGIGQISSEVPQNLSASRPQDRQFILSSKKLLLSDSGFYLCAWIRRQGGTEAFFGQGTRLTVV.

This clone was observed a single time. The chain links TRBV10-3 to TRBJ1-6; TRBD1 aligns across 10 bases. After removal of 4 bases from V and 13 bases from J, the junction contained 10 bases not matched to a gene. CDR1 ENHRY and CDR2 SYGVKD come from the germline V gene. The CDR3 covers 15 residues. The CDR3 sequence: CAISVGDRGQFPLHF. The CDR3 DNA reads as TGTGCCATCAGTGTAGGGGACAGGGGCCAGTTCCCCCTCCACTTT.

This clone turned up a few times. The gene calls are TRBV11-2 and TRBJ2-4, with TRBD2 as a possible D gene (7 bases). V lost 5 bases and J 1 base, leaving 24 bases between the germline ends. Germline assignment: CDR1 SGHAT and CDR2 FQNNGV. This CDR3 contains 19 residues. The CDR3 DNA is TGTGCCAGCAGCCCATCTCGCGGGGGCCTCCGTATGGCCAAAAACATTCAGTACTTC. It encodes CASSPSRGGLRMAKNIQYF. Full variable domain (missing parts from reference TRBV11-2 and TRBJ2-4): EAGVAQSPRYKIIEKRQSVAFWCNPISGHATLYWYQQILGQGPKLLIQFQNNGVVDDSQLPKDRFSAERLKGVDSTLKIQPAKLEDSAVYLCASSPSRGGLRMAKNIQYFGAGTRLSVL.

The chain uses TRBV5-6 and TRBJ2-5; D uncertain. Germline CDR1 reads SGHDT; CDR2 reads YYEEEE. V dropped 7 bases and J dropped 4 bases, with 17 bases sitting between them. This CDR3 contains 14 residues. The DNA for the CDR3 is TGTGCCAGCTTCCTCGAGGCTAGACGAGAGACCCAGTACTTC. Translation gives CASFLEARRETQYF.

CDR3 loop: CASSNVTWRGILGSYEQYF. Here the CDR3 DNA reads TGTGCCAGCAGCAATGTAACGTGGCGGGGAATCCTAGGTTCCTACGAGCAGTACTTC. The chain couples TRBV21-1 to TRBJ2-7; the table's D call, TRBD2, has no DNA check behind it. TRBV21-1 is deemed a pseudogene. The CDR3 runs to 19 residues.

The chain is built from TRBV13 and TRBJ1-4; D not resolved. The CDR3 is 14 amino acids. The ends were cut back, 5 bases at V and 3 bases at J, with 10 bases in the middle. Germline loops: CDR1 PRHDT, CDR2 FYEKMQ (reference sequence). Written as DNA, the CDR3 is TGTGCCAGCAGCCTCGGTTTGGCTAATGAAAAACTGTTTTTT. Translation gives CASSLGLANEKLFF.

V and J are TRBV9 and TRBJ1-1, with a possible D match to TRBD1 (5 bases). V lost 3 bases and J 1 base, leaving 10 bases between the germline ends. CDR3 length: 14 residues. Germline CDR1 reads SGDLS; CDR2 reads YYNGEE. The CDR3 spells CASSARGSNTEAFF. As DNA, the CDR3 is TGTGCCAGCAGCGCTAGGGGATCGAACACTGAAGCTTTCTTT. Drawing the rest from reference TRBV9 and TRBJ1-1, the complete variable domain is DSGVTQTPKHLITATGQRVTLRCSPRSGDLSVYWYQQSLDQGLQFLIQYYNGEERAKGNILERFSAQQFPDLHSELNLSSLELGDSALYFCASSARGSNTEAFFGQGTRLTVV.

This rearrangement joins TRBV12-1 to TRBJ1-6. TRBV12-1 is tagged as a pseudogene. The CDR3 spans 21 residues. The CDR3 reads CASSFGPIRDSESSYNSPLHF. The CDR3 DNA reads TGTGCCAGCAGCTTTGGACCGATCCGGGACTCAGAGAGCTCCTATAATTCACCCCTCCACTTT.

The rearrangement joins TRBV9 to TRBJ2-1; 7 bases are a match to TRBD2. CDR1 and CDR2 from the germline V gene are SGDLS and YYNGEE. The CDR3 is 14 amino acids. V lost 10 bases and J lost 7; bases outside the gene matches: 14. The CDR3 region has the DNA TGTGCCGGCCCGACGACCAGCGGGGTAAATGAGCAGTTCTTC. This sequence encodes CAGPTTSGVNEQFF.

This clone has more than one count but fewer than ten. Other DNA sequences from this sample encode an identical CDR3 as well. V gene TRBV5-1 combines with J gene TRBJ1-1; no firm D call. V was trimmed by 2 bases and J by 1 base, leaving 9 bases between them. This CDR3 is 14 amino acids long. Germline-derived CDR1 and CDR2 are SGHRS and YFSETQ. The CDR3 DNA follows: TGCGCCAGCAGCTTTTCCGGTGGGAACACTGAAGCTTTCTTT. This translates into CASSFSGGNTEAFF.

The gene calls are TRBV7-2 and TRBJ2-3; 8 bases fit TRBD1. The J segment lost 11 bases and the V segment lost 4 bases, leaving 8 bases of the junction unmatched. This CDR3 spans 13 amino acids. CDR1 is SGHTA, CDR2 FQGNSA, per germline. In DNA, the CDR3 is TGTGCCAGCAGCTCCAGACAGGGGCATAGGCAGTATTTT. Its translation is CASSSRQGHRQYF.

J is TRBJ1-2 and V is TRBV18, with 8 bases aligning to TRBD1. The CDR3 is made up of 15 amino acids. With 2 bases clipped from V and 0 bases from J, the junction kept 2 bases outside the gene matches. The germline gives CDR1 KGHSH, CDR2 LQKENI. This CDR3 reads CASSPGQGPNYGYTF. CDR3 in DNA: TGTGCCAGCTCACCAGGACAGGGCCCTAACTATGGCTACACCTTC. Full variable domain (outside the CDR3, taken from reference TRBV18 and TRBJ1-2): NAGVMQNPRHLVRRRGQEARLRCSPMKGHSHVYWYRQLPEEGLKFMVYLQKENIIDESGMPKERFSAEFPKEGPSILRIQQVVRGDSAAYFCASSPGQGPNYGYTFGSGTRLTVV.

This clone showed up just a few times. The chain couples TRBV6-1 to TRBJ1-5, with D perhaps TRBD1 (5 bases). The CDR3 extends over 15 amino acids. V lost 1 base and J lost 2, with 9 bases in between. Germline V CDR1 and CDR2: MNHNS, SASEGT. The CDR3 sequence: CASSEGTRGNQPQHF. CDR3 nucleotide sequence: TGTGCCAGCAGTGAAGGGACAAGAGGCAATCAGCCCCAGCATTTT.

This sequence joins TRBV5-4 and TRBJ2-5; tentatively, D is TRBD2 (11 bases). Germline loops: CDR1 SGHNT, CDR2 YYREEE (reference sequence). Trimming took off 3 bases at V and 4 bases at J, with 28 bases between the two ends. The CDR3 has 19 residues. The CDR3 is CASSWTTGGFTSGRETQYF. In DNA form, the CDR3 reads TGTGCCAGCAGCTGGACGACAGGGGGCTTTACTAGCGGGAGAGAGACCCAGTACTTC.

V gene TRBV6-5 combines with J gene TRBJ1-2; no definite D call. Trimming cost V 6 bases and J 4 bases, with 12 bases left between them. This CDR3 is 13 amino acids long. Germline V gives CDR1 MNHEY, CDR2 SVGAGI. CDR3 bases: TGTGCCAGCAGCCCATCGGGTGGCTATGGCTACACCTTC. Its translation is CASSPSGGYGYTF.

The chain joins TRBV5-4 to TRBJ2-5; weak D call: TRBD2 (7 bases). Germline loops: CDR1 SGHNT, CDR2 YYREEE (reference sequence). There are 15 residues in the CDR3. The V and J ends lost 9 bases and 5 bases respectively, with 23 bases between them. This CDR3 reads CAIHQGGGLRETQYF. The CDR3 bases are TGTGCCATCCACCAAGGGGGGGGCCTCCGGGAGACCCAGTACTTC.

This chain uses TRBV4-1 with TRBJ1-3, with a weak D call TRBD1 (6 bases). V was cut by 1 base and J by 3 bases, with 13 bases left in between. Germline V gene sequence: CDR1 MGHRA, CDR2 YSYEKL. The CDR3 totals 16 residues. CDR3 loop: CASSQGVGANGNTIYF. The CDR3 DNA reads TGCGCCAGCAGCCAAGGAGTGGGGGCGAATGGAAACACCATATATTTT.

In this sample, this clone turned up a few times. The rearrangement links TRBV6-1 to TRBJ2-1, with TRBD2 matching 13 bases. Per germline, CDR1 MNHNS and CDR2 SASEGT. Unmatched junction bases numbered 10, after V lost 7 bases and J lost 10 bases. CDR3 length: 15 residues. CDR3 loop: CASTSTSGRSGEQFF. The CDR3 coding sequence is TGTGCCAGCACTTCGACTAGCGGGAGGTCAGGAGAGCAGTTCTTC.

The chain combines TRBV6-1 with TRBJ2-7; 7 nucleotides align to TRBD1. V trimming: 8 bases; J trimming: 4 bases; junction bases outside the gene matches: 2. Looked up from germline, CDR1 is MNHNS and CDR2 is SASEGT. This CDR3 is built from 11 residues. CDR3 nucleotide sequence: TGTGCCAGCGGACAGGTGTACGAGCAGTACTTC. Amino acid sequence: CASGQVYEQYF.